Listed here are 23 T cell receptor beta chains from one sample, sequenced in a study of regulatory T cells in long-lasting Graves disease. The TCR beta library used iRepertoire HTBI primers with Arm-PCR amplification of CDR3. MiXCR was run by TCRdb on the multiplex PCR reads, yielding one entry per CDR3 protein. The sample comprises 300,000 to 400,000 distinct CDR3 sequences, 16% of which are singletons, and 30% rests with the top ten. This sample's time point: newly diagnosed GD, antithyroid drugs for less than 3 months. Isolated PBMC RNA provided the starting material for the TCR library. These same data were also listed under a study on T cells in Graves' hyperthyroidism and ophthalmopathy.

The input for sequencing was peripheral blood mononuclear cells (PBMCs), taken at new diagnosis, from a patient treated with antithyroid drugs. The source of these receptors is a man aged 40-50 years with Graves disease.

The V call is TRBV9, the J call TRBJ2-1, with 8 bases identical to TRBD1. Germline trimming cut 0 bases from V and 3 bases from J; bases unmatched to any gene: 5. Germline V gene data show CDR1 as SGDLS and CDR2 as YYNGEE. The CDR3 is 16 residues long. The CDR3 sequence is CASSVGTTGDYNEQFF. The CDR3 DNA is TGTGCCAGCAGCGTAGGTACGACAGGGGACTACAATGAGCAGTTCTTC.

This clonotype was detected many times. V and J are TRBV30 and TRBJ2-5; tentatively, D is TRBD1 (5 bases). Between the trimmed V and J ends, which lost 2 bases and 6 bases, there was a span of 16 bases. The CDR3 runs 14 residues. From germline, CDR1 is GTSNPN and CDR2 SVGIG (reference sequence). The CDR3: CAWSIRTTVKTQYF. CDR3 DNA sequence: TGTGCCTGGAGTATCCGGACAACGGTAAAGACCCAGTACTTC.

At least ten counts were recorded for this clonotype. The CDR3 nucleotides read TGCAGTGCTATCTCGGTTCTGGACGGCACAGATACGCAGTATTTT. Its translation: CSAISVLDGTDTQYF. This chain joins TRBV20-1 and TRBJ2-3; D gene uncertain. Trimming left V 4 bases short and J 1 base short, with 15 bases between. Germline assignment: CDR1 DFQATT and CDR2 SNEGSKA (reference sequence). The CDR3 runs 15 residues.

The chain uses TRBV9 and TRBJ2-3, with 9 bases that match TRBD2. The CDR3 is made up of 16 amino acids. The J segment lost 6 bases and the V segment lost 0 bases, leaving 8 bases of the junction unmatched. Per the germline V gene, CDR1 is SGDLS and CDR2 is YYNGEE. In DNA, the CDR3 is TGTGCCAGCAGCGTAGCCCCTAGCGGGGAAGGGGATACGCAGTATTTT. It encodes CASSVAPSGEGDTQYF.

This clonotype showed up many times. The CDR3 spells CASSPGQSGYEQYF. The DNA of the CDR3 is TGTGCCAGCTCACCAGGTCAAAGCGGCTACGAGCAGTACTTC. The genes are TRBV18 and TRBJ2-7; tentatively, D is TRBD2 (5 bases). The CDR3 has 14 residues. From germline, CDR1 is KGHSH and CDR2 LQKENI. The V and J ends lost 2 bases and 3 bases respectively, with 11 bases between them.

Only a few counts were recorded for this clonotype. V gene TRBV20-1 combines with J gene TRBJ2-1; weak D call: TRBD2 (7 bases). This CDR3 is built from 14 residues. V was pared by 4 bases and J by 3 bases, with 13 bases between. In germline, CDR1 is DFQATT, CDR2 SNEGSKA (reference sequence). CDR3 region: CSAKRGGFYNEQFF. In nucleotides, the CDR3 is TGCAGTGCTAAGAGGGGGGGGTTCTACAATGAGCAGTTCTTC.

This clonotype showed up many times. The chain employs TRBV5-1 and TRBJ2-3; a weak D match, TRBD2 (6 bases). Looked up from germline, CDR1 is SGHRS and CDR2 is YFSETQ. Trimming shortened V by 7 bases and J by 2 bases, and 11 bases separated the two germline ends. CDR3 length: 13 residues. The CDR3 spells CASEEGTTDTQYF. The CDR3 DNA reads TGCGCCAGCGAGGAGGGGACCACAGATACGCAGTATTTT.

This clonotype was counted at least ten times. The V gene is TRBV28, the J gene TRBJ2-1, with D possibly being TRBD2 (6 bases). V lost 2 bases and J lost 8, with 13 bases in between. Germline assignment: CDR1 MDHEN and CDR2 SYDVKM. The CDR3 length is 14 residues. This CDR3 is CASSLGGNADEQFF. CDR3 nucleotides: TGTGCCAGCAGTTTAGGGGGGAACGCGGATGAGCAGTTCTTC.

This clonotype was seen many times. J is TRBJ1-1 and V is TRBV20-1; D perhaps matches TRBD1 (5 bases). CDR1 is DFQATT and CDR2 is SNEGSKA in the germline V gene (reference sequence). V was shortened by 5 bases and J by 7 bases, with 20 bases between the two germline ends. This CDR3 comprises 14 residues. The CDR3 sequence: CSAPGTQYGIEAFF. DNA of the CDR3: TGCAGTGCTCCCGGGACCCAGTATGGGATTGAAGCTTTCTTT.

The rearrangement uses TRBV3-2 and TRBJ2-5; the table's D call, TRBD1, was not checked against the DNA. TRBV3-2 is classified as a pseudogene. There are 15 residues in the CDR3. This CDR3 is CASSRGLDIQETQYF. In DNA, the CDR3 is TGTGCCAGCAGCCGAGGATTGGACATCCAAGAGACCCAGTACTTC.

As regards this clonotype: Sequence at one end of the junction differs from germline and may be a read error. V gene TRBV14 combines with J gene TRBJ2-1, with TRBD1 matching 8 bases. The germline gives CDR1 SGHDN, CDR2 FVKESK. The CDR3 runs to 16 residues. CDR3 residues: CASSQEPRAQGAATIF. The CDR3 DNA reads TGTGCCAGCAGCCAAGAGCCGAGGGCGCAGGGGGCAGCCACAATCTTC.

The chain carries TRBV20-1 and TRBJ2-2; D perhaps matches TRBD1 (5 bases). The V gene lost 3 bases and the J gene lost 5 bases, with 10 bases spanning the gap. This CDR3 is built from 13 residues. Germline V gives CDR1 DFQATT, CDR2 SNEGSKA (reference sequence). The CDR3 reads CSARGPETGELFF. CDR3 in DNA: TGCAGTGCTAGGGGGCCGGAGACCGGGGAGCTGTTTTTT.

Ten or more counts support this clonotype. The chain has TRBV28 and TRBJ1-2; D unresolved. V was pared by 9 bases and J by 9 bases, with 8 bases between. CDR1 MDHEN and CDR2 SYDVKM come from the germline V gene. The CDR3 runs 9 residues. CDR3 amino acids: CASGISYTF. CDR3 DNA: TGTGCCAGTGGGATAAGCTACACCTTC.

This clonotype was counted ten times or more. This sequence joins TRBV20-1 and TRBJ2-3; a possible D gene is TRBD2 (6 bases). The CDR3 covers 17 residues. Germline loops: CDR1 DFQATT, CDR2 SNEGSKA (reference sequence). Deletions cut 3 bases from V and 5 bases from J, with 24 bases between. The CDR3 DNA follows: TGCAGTGCTAGTGATCCCCGGGACTCAACATGGGGAGATACGCAGTATTTT. The encoded protein is CSASDPRDSTWGDTQYF.

This clonotype was recorded at least ten times. V is TRBV28 and J is TRBJ2-5; D unclear. The CDR3 is 13 residues long. Per germline, CDR1 MDHEN and CDR2 SYDVKM. V was clipped by 6 bases and J by 2 bases, with 10 bases between them. Here the CDR3 DNA reads TGTGCCAGCAGGTCCGGGCCGCAAGAGACCCAGTACTTC. Translation gives CASRSGPQETQYF.

This chain joins TRBV29-1 and TRBJ2-4; D gene ambiguous. Germline CDR1 is SQVTM and CDR2 is ANQGSEA. V gave up 5 bases and J gave up 10 bases, with 9 bases separating them. The CDR3 is 10 amino acids. CDR3 sequence reads: CSVLSPIQYF. CDR3 sequence (DNA): TGCAGCGTTCTTAGTCCGATTCAGTACTTC.

On this clonotype: It is likely a read error: a sequence one base away is far more abundant. The J gene is TRBJ2-3, the V gene TRBV28, with TRBD2 identical over 10 bases. The better agreement between TRBJ2-7 and the DNA end casts doubt on the J call. The CDR3 runs 17 residues. In germline, CDR1 is MDHEN, CDR2 SYDVKM. CDR3 sequence reads: CASSSLSGGPQANEQYF. The CDR3 nucleotides are TGTGCCAGCAGTTCCCTTAGCGGGGGGCCTCAAGCGAATGAGCAGTACTTC.

This clonotype was counted ten times or more. The gene calls are TRBV30 and TRBJ2-1, with 7 bases matching TRBD1. The V and J ends lost 8 bases and 8 bases, in that order; junction bases with no gene match: 12. The CDR3 is 13 residues long. CDR1 and CDR2 (germline): GTSNPN, SVGIG (reference sequence). This CDR3 reads CALDRESTDEQFF. The DNA of the CDR3 is TGTGCCCTCGACAGGGAGAGTACCGATGAGCAGTTCTTC. Supplemented by reference TRBV30 and TRBJ2-1, the full variable domain reads SQTIHQWPATLVQPVGSPLSLECTVEGTSNPNLYWYRQAAGRGLQLLFYSVGIGQISSEVPQNLSASRPQDRQFILSSKKLLLSDSGFYLCALDRESTDEQFFGPGTRLTVL.

This clonotype showed up many times. The chain recombines TRBV29-1 with TRBJ2-3, with D possibly TRBD1 on 5 matching bases. There are 14 residues in the CDR3. The ends were cut back, 1 base at V and 1 base at J, with 9 bases in the middle. In germline, CDR1 is SQVTM, CDR2 ANQGSEA. The CDR3 DNA reads TGCAGCGTTGAAGGGGGCGCCGGCACAGATACGCAGTATTTT. Translated: CSVEGGAGTDTQYF.

The sample holds a few counts of this clonotype. The chain carries TRBV24-1 and TRBJ1-5; 9 bases map to TRBD1. V lost 3 bases to trimming and J lost 1 base; unmatched junction nucleotides: 3. This CDR3 is built from 16 residues. Germline CDR1 reads KGHDR; CDR2 reads SFDVKD. As DNA, the CDR3 is TGTGCCACCAGTGATCCGGACAGGGGAAGCAATCAGCCCCAGCATTTT. Encoded protein: CATSDPDRGSNQPQHF.

This clonotype was detected ten times or more. The rearrangement uses TRBV5-1 and TRBJ1-3; D gene uncertain. There are 15 residues in the CDR3. Germline assignment: CDR1 SGHRS and CDR2 YFSETQ. Trimming pared 0 bases from V and 0 bases from J, leaving 7 bases between. The DNA of the CDR3 is TGCGCCAGCAGCTTGGAAGCGGTCTCTGGAAACACCATATATTTT. Translating gives CASSLEAVSGNTIYF. The full variable domain, in which reference TRBV5-1 and TRBJ1-3 provide the parts outside the CDR3, is KAGVTQTPRYLIKTRGQQVTLSCSPISGHRSVSWYQQTPGQGLQFLFEYFSETQRNKGNFPGRFSGRQFSNSRSEMNVSTLELGDSALYLCASSLEAVSGNTIYFGEGSWLTVV.

J is TRBJ2-3 and V is TRBV11-2; TRBD1 is a possible D gene (6 bases). CDR3 length: 14 amino acids. With 7 bases removed from V and 1 base from J, the gap between germline ends came to 12 bases. The germline V gene has CDR1 SGHAT and CDR2 FQNNGV. Here the CDR3 DNA reads TGTGCCAGCAAACAGGGTTTGGGCACAGATACGCAGTATTTT. Translated: CASKQGLGTDTQYF. Variable domain in full (rest from reference TRBV11-2 and TRBJ2-3): EAGVAQSPRYKIIEKRQSVAFWCNPISGHATLYWYQQILGQGPKLLIQFQNNGVVDDSQLPKDRFSAERLKGVDSTLKIQPAKLEDSAVYLCASKQGLGTDTQYFGPGTRLTVL.

This clonotype has ten or more counts. The chain combines TRBV9 with TRBJ2-1, with 10 bases matching TRBD2. Trimming took 6 bases from V and 5 from J; bases not matched to a gene: 8. Germline V lookup: CDR1 SGDLS, CDR2 YYNGEE. This CDR3 is 15 amino acids long. The CDR3 is CASNLNSGGNNEQFF. CDR3 coding DNA: TGTGCCAGCAACCTTAATAGCGGGGGGAACAATGAGCAGTTCTTC.